This passage covers 20 T cell receptor beta chains from one sample sequenced in a study of beta chain features in type 1 diabetes. The whole isolated RNA underwent reverse transcription, so sequencing captured expressed TCRB transcripts. The protocol was immunoSEQ multiplex PCR, while the TCRdb copy is restricted to in-frame clones and leaves out a portion. Counted here are hundreds of thousands of clones, less than 20% occurring once; the ten biggest clones make up 0.093%. The sample was naive CD4+ T cells from blood. These receptors originate from a man younger than 35 in good health.

This clone was counted between two and nine times. Other DNA sequences from this sample encode an identical CDR3 as well. The CDR3 loop reads CASSLGGAGANVLTF. The CDR3 DNA reads as TGTGCCAGCAGCTTAGGGGGCGCTGGGGCCAACGTCCTGACTTTC. The chain combines TRBV28 with TRBJ2-6; 7 bases align to TRBD1. Losses at the gene ends were 6 bases for V and 2 bases for J; bases not matched to a gene: 4. The V gene's germline CDR1 is MDHEN and CDR2 SYDVKM. The CDR3 spans 15 residues.

The table lists this clone with a few counts. V and J are TRBV4-1 and TRBJ2-1; TRBD1 or TRBD2 may be the D gene (5 bases each). This CDR3 has 19 amino acids. Germline V CDR1 and CDR2: MGHRA, YSYEKL. Trimming left V 1 base short and J 3 bases short, with 22 bases between. In nucleotides, the CDR3 is TGCGCCAGCAGCCAAGGGGACCCCGGGTCAGTACGGCTCTACAATGAGCAGTTCTTC. As protein: CASSQGDPGSVRLYNEQFF.

The chain joins TRBV5-6 to TRBJ2-1; 10 bases match TRBD2. This CDR3 comprises 16 residues. With V trimmed by 4 bases and J by 2 bases, 6 bases remained unmatched. Germline V gives CDR1 SGHDT, CDR2 YYEEEE. The CDR3 DNA reads TGTGCCAGCAGCGGAAGCGGGGGGGCTCCCTACAATGAGCAGTTCTTC. It codes for CASSGSGGAPYNEQFF.

The chain recombines TRBV7-2 with TRBJ2-7; possibly TRBD1 for D (6 bases). This CDR3 contains 13 residues. From germline, CDR1 is SGHTA and CDR2 FQGNSA. Trimming removed 3 bases at V and 3 bases at J, with 9 bases between. CDR3 residues: CASSLPQGYEQYF. For the CDR3, the DNA is TGTGCCAGCAGCTTGCCACAGGGCTACGAGCAGTACTTC.

The V call is TRBV5-1, the J call TRBJ2-7; 14 bases align to TRBD2. Trimming cost V 4 bases and J 2 bases; bases outside gene matches: 14. Germline loops: CDR1 SGHRS, CDR2 YFSETQ. CDR3 size: 19 residues. This CDR3 reads CASSPLTSGRATIPYEQYF. CDR3 sequence (DNA): TGCGCCAGCAGCCCCCTGACTAGCGGGAGGGCTACCATCCCCTACGAGCAGTACTTC. The full variable domain, completed using reference TRBV5-1 and TRBJ2-7, is KAGVTQTPRYLIKTRGQQVTLSCSPISGHRSVSWYQQTPGQGLQFLFEYFSETQRNKGNFPGRFSGRQFSNSRSEMNVSTLELGDSALYLCASSPLTSGRATIPYEQYFGPGTRLTVT.

This chain uses TRBV5-1 with TRBJ2-5; 8 bases align to TRBD2. CDR1 is SGHRS and CDR2 is YFSETQ in the germline V gene. Trimming cost V 4 bases and J 2 bases; bases outside gene matches: 4. CDR3 size: 14 residues. CDR3 sequence: CASSPGGFQETQYF. CDR3 in DNA: TGCGCCAGCAGCCCGGGAGGGTTTCAAGAGACCCAGTACTTC.

The V and J genes are TRBV28 and TRBJ2-7; D possibly corresponds to TRBD1 (7 bases). The CDR3 has 14 residues. Germline values: CDR1 MDHEN, CDR2 SYDVKM. V was shortened by 6 bases and J by 2 bases, with 14 bases between the two germline ends. The CDR3 DNA is TGTGCCAGCAGCCGACAGGGCGGGACCTACGAGCAGTACTTC. Its translation is CASSRQGGTYEQYF.

This clone was detected a few times. The chain links TRBV5-4 to TRBJ2-1; D might be TRBD1 or TRBD2, each matching 5 bases. The CDR3 length is 15 residues. Germline V gene data show CDR1 as SGHNT and CDR2 as YYREEE (reference sequence). The V gene lost 1 base and the J gene lost 9 bases, with 17 bases spanning the gap. CDR3 in DNA: TGTGCCAGCAGCTTGCGGAGGACAATTCGAGGTGAGCAGTTCTTC. Its translation is CASSLRRTIRGEQFF.

The chain has TRBV19 and TRBJ1-1; perhaps TRBD1 as D (6 bases). V lost 10 bases and J 4 bases, leaving 13 bases between the germline ends. There are 12 residues in the CDR3. Germline CDR1 is LNHDA and CDR2 is SQIVND (reference sequence). The CDR3 here is CATQQGSTEAFF. The CDR3 coding sequence is TGTGCCACTCAACAGGGTAGCACTGAAGCTTTCTTT.

This chain connects TRBV7-2 to TRBJ2-7; no clear D. Trimming removed 5 bases from V and 0 bases from J, with 14 bases in between. The CDR3 is 15 residues long. Germline loops: CDR1 SGHTA, CDR2 FQGNSA. For the CDR3, the DNA is TGTGCCAGCAGCCTTTATAGCCAACTCTCCTACGAGCAGTACTTC. Translation gives CASSLYSQLSYEQYF. The full variable domain, its missing parts supplied by reference TRBV7-2 and TRBJ2-7, is GAGVSQSPSNKVTEKGKDVELRCDPISGHTALYWYRQSLGQGLEFLIYFQGNSAPDKSGLPSDRFSAERTGGSVSTLTIQRTQQEDSAVYLCASSLYSQLSYEQYFGPGTRLTVT.

CDR3 sequence (DNA): TGTGCCACCCAGGACGGCTCGAACACCGGGGAGCTGTTTTTT. The encoded protein is CATQDGSNTGELFF. The rearrangement uses TRBV19 and TRBJ2-2; D not certain. V dropped 10 bases and J dropped 0 bases, with 12 bases sitting between them. Per germline, CDR1 LNHDA and CDR2 SQIVND (reference sequence). The CDR3 has 14 residues. Combining the CDR3 with reference TRBV19 and TRBJ2-2 gives the whole variable domain DGGITQSPKYLFRKEGQNVTLSCEQNLNHDAMYWYRQDPGQGLRLIYYSQIVNDFQKGDIAEGYSVSREKKESFPLTVTSAQKNPTAFYLCATQDGSNTGELFFGEGSRLTVL.

The chain employs TRBV27 and TRBJ1-6; 9 positions match TRBD1. From germline, CDR1 is MNHEY and CDR2 SMNVEV (reference sequence). This CDR3 region has 16 residues. The V and J ends lost 6 bases and 7 bases, in that order; junction bases with no gene match: 10. The CDR3 loop is CASRAVGQGKNSPLHF. CDR3 DNA: TGTGCCAGCAGGGCCGTAGGACAGGGGAAGAATTCACCCCTCCACTTT.

This clone was counted a few times. The chain links TRBV2 to TRBJ2-7; a possible D gene is TRBD1 (5 bases). The CDR3 is made up of 12 amino acids. Germline values: CDR1 SNHLY, CDR2 FYNNEI. Trimming left V 9 bases short and J 11 bases short, with 20 bases between. CDR3 in DNA: TGTGCCAGTCACCTTTCTCAGGGTAGGGAGTACTTC. Its protein is CASHLSQGREYF.

The chain uses TRBV28 and TRBJ1-2; 7 bases line up with TRBD1. There are 13 residues in the CDR3. Unmatched junction bases numbered 9, after V lost 10 bases and J lost 4 bases. CDR1 and CDR2 (germline): MDHEN, SYDVKM. CDR3 sequence: CANLDRDGYGYTF. Here the CDR3 DNA reads TGTGCCAATTTAGACAGGGACGGCTATGGCTACACCTTC.

This clone has more than one count but fewer than ten. The chain recombines TRBV14 with TRBJ2-7; the D gene is possibly TRBD2 (6 bases). Per germline, CDR1 SGHDN and CDR2 FVKESK. The CDR3 runs 16 residues. The ends were cut back, 2 bases at V and 3 bases at J, with 17 bases in the middle. The CDR3 loop reads CASSQMDFREIYEQYF. The CDR3 DNA sequence: TGTGCCAGCAGCCAAATGGACTTCCGGGAGATCTACGAGCAGTACTTC.

This clone was detected only a few times. The chain employs TRBV6-5 and TRBJ1-5, with a weak D call TRBD1 (5 bases). Trimming took 6 bases from V and 3 from J, leaving 12 bases between them. Germline V CDR1 and CDR2: MNHEY, SVGAGI. The CDR3 length is 14 residues. The CDR3 coding sequence is TGTGCCAGCAGCCCTCGGACAAACAATCAGCCCCAGCATTTT. Amino acid sequence: CASSPRTNNQPQHF.

This sequence joins TRBV29-1 and TRBJ1-1, with 7 bases lining up with TRBD1. This CDR3 spans 12 amino acids. After removal of 3 bases from V and 8 bases from J, the junction contained 6 bases not matched to a gene. Germline CDR1 reads SQVTM; CDR2 reads ANQGSEA. The CDR3 region is CSVEGGQVEAFF. The CDR3 coding sequence is TGCAGCGTTGAGGGTGGACAGGTAGAAGCTTTCTTT.

This clone turned up a few times. The V and J genes are TRBV4-2 and TRBJ1-1, with 7 bases identical to TRBD1. The V gene end was trimmed by 0 bases and the J gene end by 7 bases; junction bases not matched to a gene: 8. The CDR3 consists of 15 residues. Germline CDR1 is LGHNA and CDR2 is YNFKEQ. The CDR3 DNA is TGTGCCAGCAGCCAAGAATCAGGGGGACGATTTGAAGCTTTCTTT. This encodes CASSQESGGRFEAFF.

Only a few counts were recorded for this clone. The V gene is TRBV15, the J gene TRBJ2-7; 7 nucleotides agree with TRBD1. This CDR3 region has 13 residues. Per the germline V gene, CDR1 is LNHNV and CDR2 is YYDKDF (reference sequence). Trimming took 8 bases from V and 2 from J; bases not matched to a gene: 6. DNA of the CDR3: TGTGCCACCCAGGGGGACCTGACCTACGAGCAGTACTTC. Translating it yields CATQGDLTYEQYF.

This clone was seen more than once but under ten times. The chain combines TRBV7-9 with TRBJ1-2; 9 bases are a match to TRBD1. The CDR3 runs 14 residues. CDR1 and CDR2 from the germline V gene are SEHNR and FQNEAQ (reference sequence). V lost 2 bases to trimming and J lost 8 bases; unmatched junction nucleotides: 6. CDR3 loop: CASSLLPGQGGYTF. The CDR3 coding sequence is TGTGCCAGCAGCTTATTGCCGGGACAGGGAGGCTACACCTTC.